The 14 T cell receptor beta chains below come from one sample, sequenced in a study of CD8 T cells in ankylosing spondylitis. TCRdb used MiXCR to reprocess the 5' RACE reads, holding one entry per CDR3 protein. The profile shows around 250,000 distinct CDR3 sequences, approximately 30% of them singletons. The specimen was blood, either unsorted or a sorted T cell fraction (not recorded which). All receptors derive from a male donor with ankylosing spondylitis or in good health (not recorded which).

The rearrangement uses TRBV6-1 and TRBJ2-6; D uncertain. This CDR3 has 13 residues. V dropped 5 bases and J dropped 2 bases, with 4 bases sitting between them. Germline V gene lookup returns CDR1 MNHNS and CDR2 SASEGT. The CDR3 loop is CASSSTGANVLTF. CDR3 sequence (DNA): TGTGCCAGCAGTAGTACTGGGGCCAACGTCCTGACTTTC.

This clonotype was seen many times. The chain links TRBV20-1 to TRBJ1-2; 7 bases line up with TRBD1. CDR1 is DFQATT and CDR2 is SNEGSKA in the germline V gene (reference sequence). The CDR3 runs 14 residues. Trimming cost V 6 bases and J 4 bases; bases outside gene matches: 11. Here the CDR3 reads CSASTGVEPYGYTF. The CDR3 nucleotides read TGCAGTGCCTCAACAGGGGTCGAACCCTATGGCTACACCTTC.

As DNA, the CDR3 is TGTGCCAGCAAGCTGGGGACTGGGGCCAACGTCCTGACTTTC. Translation gives CASKLGTGANVLTF. The gene calls are TRBV7-8 and TRBJ2-6; D not resolved. The CDR3 sequence is 14 residues long. CDR1 SGHVS and CDR2 FQNEAQ come from the germline V gene. Trimming removed 7 bases at V and 2 bases at J, with 9 bases between.

This chain links TRBV7-2 with TRBJ2-3, with 7 positions matching TRBD2. With 7 bases clipped from V and 6 bases from J, the junction kept 10 bases outside the gene matches. Germline V gene data show CDR1 as SGHTA and CDR2 as FQGNSA. The CDR3 consists of 14 residues. CDR3 sequence: CASKINGGSDTQYF. In nucleotides, the CDR3 is TGTGCCAGCAAAATAAACGGGGGGTCGGATACGCAGTATTTT. Supplemented by reference TRBV7-2 and TRBJ2-3, the full variable domain reads GAGVSQSPSNKVTEKGKDVELRCDPISGHTALYWYRQSLGQGLEFLIYFQGNSAPDKSGLPSDRFSAERTGGSVSTLTIQRTQQEDSAVYLCASKINGGSDTQYFGPGTRLTVL.

This clonotype has only a few counts. The chain uses TRBV20-1 and TRBJ2-7; TRBD1 matches at 8 bases. The CDR3 is 15 amino acids. V was clipped by 6 bases and J by 2 bases; unmatched bases: 12. Germline V lookup: CDR1 DFQATT, CDR2 SNEGSKA (reference sequence). The CDR3 reads CSATDRLDRAYEQYF. The CDR3, as DNA: TGCAGTGCAACCGACCGCCTGGACAGGGCCTACGAGCAGTACTTC.

The table lists this clonotype with a few counts. This rearrangement joins TRBV20-1 to TRBJ2-1; D is possibly TRBD2 (7 bases). The CDR3 length is 13 residues. The V and J ends lost 3 bases and 8 bases respectively, with 14 bases between them. Germline values: CDR1 DFQATT, CDR2 SNEGSKA (reference sequence). The CDR3 DNA follows: TGCAGTGCTAGTCCGGGGGGCCGCCATGAGCAGTTCTTC. It is translated as CSASPGGRHEQFF.

The V gene is TRBV2, the J gene TRBJ1-1; the D gene is possibly TRBD1 (5 bases). CDR1 is SNHLY, CDR2 FYNNEI, per germline. Trimming removed 5 bases from V and 3 bases from J, with 13 bases in between. The CDR3 covers 14 residues. CDR3 bases: TGTGCCAGCAGTCAGGACACGTACCACACTGAAGCTTTCTTT. This gives the protein CASSQDTYHTEAFF.

The chain recombines TRBV20-1 with TRBJ2-1, with 10 bases that match TRBD2. The CDR3 contains 17 residues. Germline CDR1 reads DFQATT; CDR2 reads SNEGSKA (reference sequence). With V trimmed by 0 bases and J by 2 bases, 7 bases remained unmatched. CDR3 region: CSARDRSGGVPYNEQFF. In DNA form, the CDR3 reads TGCAGTGCTAGAGATAGGAGCGGGGGGGTCCCCTACAATGAGCAGTTCTTC.

The chain links TRBV9 to TRBJ2-5; D ambiguous. V was pared by 1 base and J by 7 bases, with 11 bases between. The CDR3 extends over 13 amino acids. Germline loops: CDR1 SGDLS, CDR2 YYNGEE. CDR3 nucleotides: TGTGCCAGCAGCGTACTTTCTGGTGGGACCCAGTACTTC. It codes for CASSVLSGGTQYF.

This clonotype was seen only a few times. The chain recombines TRBV12-3 or TRBV12-4 with TRBJ2-5, with 9 bases lining up with TRBD1. The CDR3 loop spans 14 amino acids. The trim removed 7 bases at V and 2 bases at J, leaving 5 bases unmatched. The CDR3 DNA reads as TGTGCCAGCACCCTACAGGGGGCTCAAGAGACCCAGTACTTC. Its protein is CASTLQGAQETQYF.

The chain combines TRBV5-1 with TRBJ2-5, with D perhaps given as TRBD1 or TRBD2 (5 bases each). The germline V gene encodes CDR1 SGHRS and CDR2 YFSETQ. Trimming took off 7 bases at V and 4 bases at J, with 17 bases between the two ends. This CDR3 has 14 residues. DNA of the CDR3: TGCGCCAGCGGCCGGGACCGTGGTGGAGAGACCCAGTACTTC. Its translation: CASGRDRGGETQYF.

V and J are TRBV9 and TRBJ1-5, with 7 bases identical to TRBD1. The CDR3 covers 14 residues. Germline loops: CDR1 SGDLS, CDR2 YYNGEE. V was clipped by 4 bases and J by 5 bases; unmatched bases: 6. CDR3 in amino acids: CASSPGTDHQPQHF. CDR3 coding DNA: TGTGCCAGCAGCCCCGGGACAGACCATCAGCCCCAGCATTTT.

This clonotype was observed a handful of times. The J gene is TRBJ2-5, the V gene TRBV6-6; D not resolved. The CDR3 has 11 amino acids. Germline V gene sequence: CDR1 MNHNY, CDR2 SVGAGI (reference sequence). The V end lost 2 bases, the J end lost 9 bases, and 7 bases lay between the germline ends. The CDR3 DNA sequence: TGTGCCAGCAGTTACGGCAAAGCCCAGTACTTC. Translating gives CASSYGKAQYF.

The chain employs TRBV6-1 and TRBJ2-7, with TRBD1 matching 8 bases. Unmatched junction bases numbered 7, after V lost 6 bases and J lost 0 bases. The CDR3 loop spans 15 amino acids. The germline V gene has CDR1 MNHNS and CDR2 SASEGT. CDR3 loop: CASSRRQGSSYEQYF. Here the CDR3 DNA reads TGTGCCAGCAGCCGACGACAGGGGAGCTCCTACGAGCAGTACTTC.